A single sample gave rise to the 27 T cell receptor beta chains below, sequenced in a study of early T cells in non-severe SARS-CoV-2 infection. TCRdb re-called the 5' RACE reads through MiXCR, storing one row per CDR3 protein. The sample carries tens of thousands of distinct CDR3 sequences, around 13% recorded once. The sequenced sample was whole blood. The receptors shown here come from an adult who was a healthcare worker with PCR-confirmed SARS-CoV-2 infection or an uninfected control (not recorded which).

This clonotype was found many times. V gene TRBV20-1 combines with J gene TRBJ2-7; 10 positions match TRBD1. Per the germline V gene, CDR1 is DFQATT and CDR2 is SNEGSKA (reference sequence). With 2 bases clipped from V and 9 bases from J, the junction kept 10 bases outside the gene matches. The CDR3 has 14 residues. The CDR3 loop is CSARKTGGPLGQYF. The CDR3 DNA follows: TGCAGTGCTAGAAAGACAGGGGGCCCCCTCGGGCAGTACTTC.

V usage is TRBV7-2 and J usage is TRBJ2-3; 15 bases agree with TRBD2. CDR3 size: 18 residues. Unmatched junction bases numbered 7, after V lost 4 bases and J lost 2 bases. CDR1 and CDR2 (germline): SGHTA, FQGNSA. The CDR3 is CASSSPGTSGGPTDTQYF. DNA for the CDR3: TGTGCCAGCAGCTCTCCCGGGACTAGCGGGGGGCCCACAGATACGCAGTATTTT.

The J gene is TRBJ2-2, the V gene TRBV29-1; 7 bases agree with TRBD1. The CDR3 has 14 amino acids. Germline CDR1 reads SQVTM; CDR2 reads ANQGSEA. Trimming at V came to 7 bases and at J to 6 bases, leaving 11 bases not matched to a gene. For the CDR3, the DNA is TGCAGCGGGGGTGAGACAGGGCAAGCCGGGGAGCTGTTTTTT. Its protein product is CSGGETGQAGELFF.

On this clonotype itself: Relative to the germline gene, one junction end is altered; a read error may explain this. CDR3 protein: CASSTSRDRGTF. CDR3 bases: TGTGCCAGCAGTACTTCCCGGGACAGGGGGACCTTC. V and J are TRBV28 and TRBJ2-4; TRBD1 matches 11 bases. Germline V gene lookup returns CDR1 MDHEN and CDR2 SYDVKM. The CDR3 is made up of 12 amino acids.

This clonotype has only a few counts. The V call is TRBV11-2, the J call TRBJ1-2; D possibly corresponds to TRBD1 (5 bases). In germline, CDR1 is SGHAT, CDR2 FQNNGV. V lost 8 bases and J 4 bases, leaving 20 bases between the germline ends. The CDR3 runs 15 residues. CDR3 sequence (DNA): TGTGCCAGCTCCTCCTCTGCAGGCGGGGGCTATGGCTACACCTTC. Its translation: CASSSSAGGGYGYTF.

The chain uses TRBV3-1 and TRBJ2-2, with a possible D match to TRBD1 (5 bases). The CDR3 contains 15 residues. The germline CDR1 and CDR2 sequences are LGHDT and YNNKEL (reference sequence). Trimming shortened V by 2 bases and J by 2 bases, and 9 bases separated the two germline ends. CDR3 bases: TGTGCCAGCAGCCAACTAAGGGGCAACACCGGGGAGCTGTTTTTT. This codes for CASSQLRGNTGELFF.

The sample holds many counts of this clonotype. The J gene is TRBJ2-1, the V gene TRBV19, with TRBD2 identical over 10 bases. V lost 7 bases and J lost 5; bases outside the gene matches: 11. The CDR3 is 16 amino acids. Germline values: CDR1 LNHDA, CDR2 SQIVND (reference sequence). CDR3 in DNA: TGTGCCAGTACTCGGCTAGCGGGAGTGACCGACAATGAGCAGTTCTTC. Its translation is CASTRLAGVTDNEQFF.

The chain uses TRBV6-2 or TRBV6-3 and TRBJ2-6, with D perhaps assigned TRBD1 or TRBD2 (5 bases each). V was pared by 4 bases and J by 0 bases, with 10 bases between. CDR3 length equals 16 residues. Germline V CDR1 and CDR2: MNHEY, SVGEGT. CDR3 region: CASSLTGGSGANVLTF. CDR3 nucleotide sequence: TGTGCCAGCAGTTTAACTGGGGGCTCTGGGGCCAACGTCCTGACTTTC.

The chain employs TRBV29-1 and TRBJ1-2, with unresolved D. V dropped 3 bases and J dropped 7 bases, with 15 bases sitting between them. This CDR3 has 13 residues. Per germline, CDR1 SQVTM and CDR2 ANQGSEA. The CDR3 DNA reads as TGCAGCGTTGATAGAGAAAGGACCGTTGGCTACACCTTC. Protein: CSVDRERTVGYTF.

The chain links TRBV4-3 to TRBJ2-1; TRBD2 agrees at 11 bases. The germline V gene encodes CDR1 LGHNA and CDR2 YSLEER. The CDR3 is 23 residues long. V gave up 1 base and J gave up 4 bases; unmatched junction bases: 24. The CDR3: CASSQGVGLAGGPDSGRYNEQFF. In DNA, the CDR3 is TGCGCCAGCAGCCAAGGAGTCGGGCTAGCGGGAGGACCGGACAGTGGACGTTACAATGAGCAGTTCTTC.

The CDR3: CSVRGEGQYNEQFF. The CDR3 bases are TGCAGCGTTAGGGGGGAGGGCCAATATAATGAGCAGTTCTTC. The V call is TRBV29-1, the J call TRBJ2-1; D is perhaps TRBD2 (7 bases). V was clipped by 5 bases and J by 7 bases, with 18 bases between them. The CDR3 has 14 amino acids. Looked up from germline, CDR1 is SQVTM and CDR2 is ANQGSEA.

V gene TRBV11-2 combines with J gene TRBJ2-2; D gene unclear. The CDR3 contains 15 residues. CDR1 and CDR2 (germline): SGHAT, FQNNGV. The V end was cut by 1 base, the J end by 1 base, with 7 bases between. The CDR3 coding sequence is TGTGCCAGCAGCTTAGTATTGGGGAACACCGGGGAGCTGTTTTTT. Its translation: CASSLVLGNTGELFF.

This clonotype occurred a few times. V gene TRBV5-5 combines with J gene TRBJ2-3; D perhaps matches TRBD1 (5 bases). Per the germline V gene, CDR1 is SGHKS and CDR2 is YYEKEE (reference sequence). The CDR3 extends over 15 amino acids. Trimming took 0 bases from V and 2 from J, leaving 10 bases between them. The CDR3 spells CASSLVDSYTDTQYF. The CDR3 coding sequence is TGTGCCAGCAGCTTGGTCGACAGCTACACAGATACGCAGTATTTT.

DNA of the CDR3: TGTGCCAGCAGAATTTTTGGGTCTTTCTTT. Translated, it gives CASRIFGSFF. V gene TRBV27 combines with J gene TRBJ1-1; no firm D call. The CDR3 sequence is 10 residues long. The V gene's germline CDR1 is MNHEY and CDR2 SMNVEV (reference sequence). The germline V and J ends were trimmed by 6 bases and 12 bases, with 11 bases remaining between them.

This clonotype was seen more than once but under ten times. The V gene is TRBV28, the J gene TRBJ2-5; D is ambiguous. Germline-derived CDR1 and CDR2 are MDHEN and SYDVKM. There are 12 residues in the CDR3. V was cut by 2 bases and J by 9 bases, with 10 bases left in between. CDR3 nucleotide sequence: TGTGCCAGCAGTTTACACGGTCAGCCCCAGTACTTC. Its protein product is CASSLHGQPQYF.

This clonotype came up many times. This chain joins TRBV7-2 and TRBJ1-1; maybe TRBD1 (6 bases). This CDR3 comprises 13 residues. V dropped 5 bases and J dropped 1 base, with 8 bases sitting between them. Germline-derived CDR1 and CDR2 are SGHTA and FQGNSA. CDR3 bases: TGTGCCAGCAGCCTGACAGGGAACACTGAAGCTTTCTTT. Translating it yields CASSLTGNTEAFF.

This clonotype has only one observation. The genes are TRBV7-8 and TRBJ2-3; tentative D call: TRBD1 (5 bases). The CDR3 has 16 residues. Looked up from germline, CDR1 is SGHVS and CDR2 is FQNEAQ. V shed 7 bases and J shed 4 bases, with 21 bases lying between them. Here the CDR3 reads CASNEEQGRLADTQYF. The CDR3 DNA reads TGTGCCAGCAACGAAGAGCAGGGAAGGTTGGCAGATACGCAGTATTTT. Full variable domain (missing parts from reference TRBV7-8 and TRBJ2-3): GAGVSQSPRYKVAKRGQDVALRCDPISGHVSLFWYQQALGQGPEFLTYFQNEAQLDKSGLPSDRFFAERPEGSVSTLKIQRTQQEDSAVYLCASNEEQGRLADTQYFGPGTRLTVL.

In regard to this clonotype: A clone one base away is much larger, so this may be a read error. J is TRBJ2-3 and V is TRBV20-1; D is ambiguous. Deletions cut 6 bases from V and 1 base from J, with 14 bases between. This CDR3 contains 14 residues. Looked up from germline, CDR1 is DFQATT and CDR2 is SNEGSKA (reference sequence). The CDR3: CSAPSLLGTDTQYF. The DNA of the CDR3 is TGCAGTGCCCCCAGTTTGCTGGGCACAGATACGCAGTATTTT.

The rearrangement joins TRBV3-1 to TRBJ1-4; D is perhaps TRBD1 (5 bases). Germline-derived CDR1 and CDR2 are LGHDT and YNNKEL (reference sequence). The CDR3 contains 11 residues. V was trimmed by 6 bases and J by 10 bases, leaving 9 bases between them. The CDR3 is CASSQGGKLFF. The CDR3 region has the DNA TGTGCCAGCAGTCAGGGAGGAAAACTGTTTTTT.

This clonotype was detected a few times. The chain combines TRBV10-3 with TRBJ2-2, with 8 positions matching TRBD2. Germline V lookup: CDR1 ENHRY, CDR2 SYGVKD. V dropped 8 bases and J dropped 0; count of bases not matched to a gene: 2. The CDR3 runs to 14 residues. CDR3 nucleotide sequence: TGTGCCATCTATAGCGGGACGAACACCGGGGAGCTGTTTTTT. Translated: CAIYSGTNTGELFF.

This clonotype was detected many times. This chain uses TRBV29-1 with TRBJ1-1; 7 bases fit TRBD1. V was pared by 4 bases and J by 8 bases, with 7 bases of the junction left unmatched. Germline assignment: CDR1 SQVTM and CDR2 ANQGSEA. CDR3 length: 12 residues. CDR3: CSVGEGAREAFF. The CDR3 bases are TGCAGCGTTGGAGAGGGGGCAAGGGAAGCTTTCTTT. The variable domain in full, completed from reference TRBV29-1 and TRBJ1-1, reads SAVISQKPSRDICQRGTSLTIQCQVDSQVTMMFWYRQQPGQSLTLIATANQGSEATYESGFVIDKFPISRPNLTFSTLTVSNMSPEDSSIYLCSVGEGAREAFFGQGTRLTVV.

The V gene is TRBV9, the J gene TRBJ2-3; 10 nucleotides match TRBD2. The length of the CDR3 is 16 residues. With 0 bases clipped from V and 5 bases from J, the junction kept 6 bases outside the gene matches. Germline V gene lookup returns CDR1 SGDLS and CDR2 YYNGEE. CDR3 nucleotides: TGTGCCAGCAGCGTAGCCAAGCGGGAGGGCCTAGATACGCAGTATTTT. It translates to CASSVAKREGLDTQYF.

The sample holds a few counts of this clonotype. The chain combines TRBV28 with TRBJ1-5; perhaps TRBD1 as D (6 bases). V was trimmed by 11 bases and J by 2 bases, leaving 13 bases between them. CDR1 and CDR2 from the germline V gene are MDHEN and SYDVKM. The CDR3 contains 13 residues. The CDR3 DNA is TGTGCCGGACGGACAGAGCGCAATCAGCCCCAGCATTTT. Its protein is CAGRTERNQPQHF. Full variable domain (missing parts from reference TRBV28 and TRBJ1-5): DVKVTQSSRYLVKRTGEKVFLECVQDMDHENMFWYRQDPGLGLRLIYFSYDVKMKEKGDIPEGYSVSREKKERFSLILESASTNQTSMYLCAGRTERNQPQHFGDGTRLSIL.

The genes are TRBV6-2 or TRBV6-3 and TRBJ2-2; 16 positions match TRBD2. This CDR3 has 20 amino acids. The V gene end was trimmed by 8 bases and the J gene end by 4 bases; junction bases not matched to a gene: 16. Germline V CDR1 and CDR2: MNHEY, SVGEGT. The CDR3 spells CASADPGLAGGPFFTGELFF. The CDR3 bases are TGTGCCAGCGCAGACCCGGGACTAGCGGGAGGGCCCTTCTTCACCGGGGAGCTGTTTTTT.

This clonotype was observed many times. This sequence joins TRBV5-4 and TRBJ2-3; 7 bases map to TRBD2. Unmatched junction bases numbered 5, after V lost 5 bases and J lost 5 bases. The CDR3 totals 13 residues. Germline-derived CDR1 and CDR2 are SGHNT and YYREEE (reference sequence). The CDR3 loop is CASSSGGGDTQYF. DNA of the CDR3: TGTGCCAGCAGTTCCGGCGGGGGAGATACGCAGTATTTT.

This clonotype was observed a few times. The chain links TRBV29-1 to TRBJ1-2; D is possibly TRBD1 (6 bases). V was cut by 3 bases and J by 0 bases, with 8 bases left in between. This CDR3 region has 13 residues. In germline, CDR1 is SQVTM, CDR2 ANQGSEA. The CDR3 loop reads CSVEQGTNYGYTF. The CDR3 DNA is TGCAGCGTTGAGCAGGGGACTAACTATGGCTACACCTTC.

J is TRBJ2-3 and V is TRBV20-1; TRBD2 matches 14 bases. Germline CDR1 reads DFQATT; CDR2 reads SNEGSKA (reference sequence). The V gene end was trimmed by 4 bases and the J gene end by 6 bases; junction bases not matched to a gene: 3. CDR3 length equals 14 residues. Written as DNA, the CDR3 is TGCAGTGCTACCGGGACTAGCGGGAGTGATACGCAGTATTTT. It yields the protein CSATGTSGSDTQYF.